The 10 T cell receptor beta chains below come from one sample, sequenced in a study of T cell responses to AZD1222 COVID-19 vaccine (dated by TCRdb to about 2021). The time point label, as the study defines it: about 28 days (+/-7) after the second vaccine dose. Library generation was performed with the immunoSEQ multiplex PCR assay. TCRdb obtained this table from immuneACCESS and retained in-frame rearrangements with V and J assigned. These tables miss some clones; where compared with another copy, unresolved V genes account for less than half of the shortfall, and the remainder is unexplained. The sample yields roughly 120,000 clones; around 91% were counted once. The ten largest clones add up to roughly 1.5% of the sample. Here the sequenced sample was peripheral blood, taken 28 days after the second AZD1222 dose. The receptors here all came from an adult who received the AZD1222 COVID-19 vaccine.

The gene calls are TRBV5-1 and TRBJ2-2, with D perhaps given as TRBD1 or TRBD2 (5 bases each). V lost 7 bases and J lost 5, with 15 bases in between. This CDR3 contains 14 residues. Germline V gene sequence: CDR1 SGHRS, CDR2 YFSETQ. CDR3 region: CASVGTAETGELFF. In DNA, the CDR3 is TGCGCCAGCGTTGGGACGGCCGAGACCGGGGAGCTGTTTTTT.

The genes are TRBV7-6 and TRBJ1-3; D is ambiguous. The CDR3 runs 15 residues. Looked up from germline, CDR1 is SGHVS and CDR2 is FNYEAQ. V lost 0 bases and J lost 0, with 6 bases in between. In DNA form, the CDR3 reads TGTGCCAGCAGCTTAGCCGGGAGCTCTGGAAACACCATATATTTT. Residues: CASSLAGSSGNTIYF.

V and J are TRBV20-1 and TRBJ2-5, with D possibly TRBD2 on 5 matching bases. The CDR3 runs 11 residues. Germline values: CDR1 DFQATT, CDR2 SNEGSKA (reference sequence). V was clipped by 7 bases and J by 5 bases, with 11 bases between them. The CDR3 here is CSVKGGETQYF. CDR3 nucleotides: TGCAGTGTCAAGGGCGGGGAGACCCAGTACTTC.

This clone was detected a few times. The J gene is TRBJ2-2, the V gene TRBV2; tentatively, D is TRBD1 (6 bases). The CDR3 runs to 15 residues. Deletions cut 7 bases from V and 3 bases from J, with 15 bases between. Germline CDR1 and CDR2: SNHLY and FYNNEI. CDR3 loop: CASKGSGTHTGELFF. The CDR3 bases are TGTGCCAGCAAGGGCTCCGGGACACACACCGGGGAGCTGTTTTTT.

In its sample, this clone was seen once. This sequence joins TRBV28 and TRBJ2-7; 7 positions match TRBD1. The germline V gene has CDR1 MDHEN and CDR2 SYDVKM. V was pared by 5 bases and J by 2 bases, with 12 bases of the junction left unmatched. The CDR3 totals 16 residues. The CDR3 nucleotides read TGTGCCAGCAGTACAGGGGTAACTGGGGGAACCTACGAGCAGTACTTC. Protein product: CASSTGVTGGTYEQYF. The full variable domain, with the rest looked up from reference TRBV28 and TRBJ2-7, is DVKVTQSSRYLVKRTGEKVFLECVQDMDHENMFWYRQDPGLGLRLIYFSYDVKMKEKGDIPEGYSVSREKKERFSLILESASTNQTSMYLCASSTGVTGGTYEQYFGPGTRLTVT.

The rearrangement uses TRBV11-2 and TRBJ2-2, with 9 bases lining up with TRBD2. Germline CDR1 SGHAT, CDR2 FQNNGV. J lost 6 bases, V lost 7 bases, and 15 bases had no gene match. The CDR3 length is 17 residues. The CDR3 sequence: CASTQGGDLAGAGELFF. DNA for the CDR3: TGTGCCAGCACCCAAGGAGGGGATTTAGCGGGAGCCGGGGAGCTGTTTTTT.

CDR3 protein: CASSPGPPPDHGYTF. CDR3 DNA: TGTGCCAGCTCACCGGGACCCCCCCCGGACCATGGCTACACCTTC. V gene TRBV18 combines with J gene TRBJ1-2, with D tentatively TRBD1 (5 bases). The CDR3 runs to 15 residues. The V end was cut by 3 bases, the J end by 6 bases, with 17 bases between. Germline assignment: CDR1 KGHSH and CDR2 LQKENI.

The genes are TRBV28 and TRBJ2-7; D perhaps matches TRBD1 (7 bases). The CDR3 loop spans 15 amino acids. Per the germline V gene, CDR1 is MDHEN and CDR2 is SYDVKM. The V end was cut by 0 bases, the J end by 3 bases, with 12 bases between. The chain's CDR3 is CASSLWAGGLYEQYF. DNA of the CDR3: TGTGCCAGCAGTTTATGGGCAGGGGGGCTCTACGAGCAGTACTTC.

This chain joins TRBV3-1 (or the pseudogene TRBV3-2) and TRBJ1-1, with no clear D. This CDR3 has 13 residues. V lost 3 bases and J 7 bases, leaving 12 bases between the germline ends. Looked up from germline, CDR1 is LGHDT and CDR2 is YNNKEL (reference sequence). This chain's CDR3 is CASSQIGRIEAFF. The CDR3 DNA follows: TGTGCCAGCAGCCAGATTGGACGGATTGAAGCTTTCTTT.

V usage is TRBV4-1 and J usage is TRBJ2-1; 13 bases align to TRBD2. CDR3 length: 18 amino acids. From germline, CDR1 is MGHRA and CDR2 YSYEKL. The trim removed 1 base at V and 5 bases at J, leaving 8 bases unmatched. CDR3: CASSQGVPGTSGDNEQFF. The CDR3, as DNA: TGCGCCAGCAGCCAAGGGGTCCCCGGGACTAGCGGGGACAATGAGCAGTTCTTC.